The entry below describes one T cell receptor beta chain. This specimen belongs to a study of T cell responses to AZD1222 COVID-19 vaccine. Repertoires were generated with immunoSEQ multiplex PCR, while TCRdb's copy carries only in-frame clones and drops some. The sample lists 95,000 to 150,000 clones; 85% to 95% were seen once. Source: peripheral blood, taken 28 days after the second AZD1222 dose. The receptor comes from an adult who received the AZD1222 COVID-19 vaccine.

In DNA form, the CDR3 reads TGTGCCAGCAGTGACCCCATACAGGGGAATCAGCCCCAGCATTTT. Translation: CASSDPIQGNQPQHF. The chain combines TRBV2 with TRBJ1-5; 7 nucleotides align to TRBD1. The germline CDR1 and CDR2 sequences are SNHLY and FYNNEI. J gave up 4 bases and V 3 bases, and 6 bases lay outside the gene matches. This CDR3 region has 15 residues.